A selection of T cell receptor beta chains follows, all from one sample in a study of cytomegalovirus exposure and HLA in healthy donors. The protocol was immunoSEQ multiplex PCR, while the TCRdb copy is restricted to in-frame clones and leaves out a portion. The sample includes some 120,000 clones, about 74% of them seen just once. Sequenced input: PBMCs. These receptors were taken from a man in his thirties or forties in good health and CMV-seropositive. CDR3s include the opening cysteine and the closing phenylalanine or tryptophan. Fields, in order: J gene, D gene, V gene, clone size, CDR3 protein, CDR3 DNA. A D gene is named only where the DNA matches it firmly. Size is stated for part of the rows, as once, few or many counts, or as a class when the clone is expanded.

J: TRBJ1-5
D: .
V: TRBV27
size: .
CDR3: CASSLLGGDQPQHF
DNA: TGTGCCAGCAGTTTATTGGGGGGGGACCAGCCCCAGCATTTT

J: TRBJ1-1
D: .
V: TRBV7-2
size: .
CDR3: CASSPGRGPEAFF
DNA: TGTGCCAGCAGCCCCGGAAGAGGGCCTGAAGCTTTCTTT

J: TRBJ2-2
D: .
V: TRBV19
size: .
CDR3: CASTPPSGELFF
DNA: TGTGCCAGTACCCCTCCCTCCGGGGAGCTGTTTTTT

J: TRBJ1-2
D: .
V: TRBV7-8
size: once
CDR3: CASSLVTQGLYGYTF
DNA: TGTGCCAGCAGCTTAGTGACCCAGGGGCTGTATGGCTACACCTTC

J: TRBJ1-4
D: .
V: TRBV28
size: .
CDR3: CASSLQGTTNEKLFF
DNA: TGTGCCAGCAGTTTACAGGGAACAACTAATGAAAAACTGTTTTTT

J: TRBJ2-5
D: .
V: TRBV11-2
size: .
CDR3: CASSFPTYRGTLYQETQYF
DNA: TGTGCCAGCAGCTTTCCCACTTATAGGGGCACCTTGTACCAAGAGACCCAGTACTTC

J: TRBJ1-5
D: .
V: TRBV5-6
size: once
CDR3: CASSRTKYSNQPQHF
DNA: TGTGCCAGCAGCAGGACAAAATATAGCAATCAGCCCCAGCATTTT

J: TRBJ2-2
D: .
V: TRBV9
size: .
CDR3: CASSALGSTGELFF
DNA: TGTGCCAGCAGCGCCCTAGGTTCTACCGGGGAGCTGTTTTTT

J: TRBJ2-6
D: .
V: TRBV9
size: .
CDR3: CASSATAVSSGANVLTF
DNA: TGTGCCAGCAGCGCGACAGCTGTAAGCTCTGGGGCCAACGTCCTGACTTTC

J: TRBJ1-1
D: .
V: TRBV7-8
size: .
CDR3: CASSLRTAVEAFF
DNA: TGTGCCAGCAGCTTAAGGACAGCAGTTGAAGCTTTCTTT

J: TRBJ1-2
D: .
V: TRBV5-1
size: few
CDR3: CASSIQGDGYTF
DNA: TGCGCCAGCAGTATACAGGGTGACGGCTACACCTTC

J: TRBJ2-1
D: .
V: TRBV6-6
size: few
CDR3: CASSPLNEQFF
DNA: TGTGCCAGCAGTCCCCTCAATGAGCAGTTCTTC

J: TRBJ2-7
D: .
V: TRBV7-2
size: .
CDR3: CASSSLYEQYF
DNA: TGTGCCAGCAGCAGCCTCTACGAGCAGTACTTC

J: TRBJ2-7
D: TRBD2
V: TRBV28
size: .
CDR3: CASRRETYEQYF
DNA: TGTGCCAGCAGGCGGGAGACCTACGAGCAGTACTTC

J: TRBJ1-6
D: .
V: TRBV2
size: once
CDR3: CASRLQARVNSPLHF
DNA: TGTGCCAGCCGCCTACAGGCGAGAGTGAATTCACCCCTCCACTTT

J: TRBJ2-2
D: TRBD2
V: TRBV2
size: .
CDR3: CASREASGGGELFF
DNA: TGTGCCAGCAGGGAGGCTAGCGGGGGCGGGGAGCTGTTTTTT

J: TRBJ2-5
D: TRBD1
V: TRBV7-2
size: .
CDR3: CATGDRAQETQYF
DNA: TGTGCCACCGGGGACAGGGCGCAAGAGACCCAGTACTTC